One TCR beta chain is described in this entry. This sample was included in a study of OX40 agonist ivuxolimab in advanced cancers. Study at large: Clinicians treated patients with ivuxolimab, an agonistic anti-OX40 (CD134) antibody.

Generated by immunoSEQ multiplex PCR, the TCRdb table keeps only in-frame clones and is missing some. The table lists 40,000 to 60,000 clones, 75% to 80% of them singletons, with 6.5% to 9.5% in the top ten. Germline V CDR1 and CDR2: SGHRS, YFSETQ. V lost 3 bases and J 2 bases, leaving 11 bases between the germline ends. The CDR3 contains 15 residues. This TCR was recovered from an adult with an advanced solid tumor such as melanoma, head and neck, liver or kidney cancer. The chain joins TRBV5-1 to TRBJ1-4; D is unresolved. The sample was CD4+ or CD8+ T cells sorted from blood, taken in a trial of the OX40 agonist ivuxolimab. The CDR3 reads CASSSMTPTNEKLFF. CDR3 nucleotides: TGCGCCAGCAGCTCGATGACACCCACTAATGAAAAACTGTTTTTT.